Presented here are 18 T cell receptor beta chains from one specimen sequenced in a study of cytomegalovirus exposure and HLA in healthy donors. Sequencing was performed with immunoSEQ multiplex PCR; in TCRdb, only in-frame clones are kept and a portion is missing. The table includes 120,000 to 150,000 clones, roughly 90% detected once. The sequencing sample was made of PBMCs. These receptors came from a young man in good health and CMV-seropositive.

The V call is TRBV19, the J call TRBJ2-4, with 10 bases identical to TRBD1. This CDR3 contains 13 residues. V shed 5 bases and J 9 bases; nucleotides not matched to a gene: 4. Looked up from germline, CDR1 is LNHDA and CDR2 is SQIVND (reference sequence). The CDR3 DNA reads as TGTGCCAGTAGTGGGACAGGGGAGACCATTCAGTACTTC. Residues: CASSGTGETIQYF.

J is TRBJ2-7 and V is TRBV7-9, with D perhaps matching TRBD1 (5 bases). V lost 5 bases and J 1 base, leaving 15 bases between the germline ends. The CDR3 contains 15 residues. The germline V gene has CDR1 SEHNR and CDR2 FQNEAQ (reference sequence). The DNA of the CDR3 is TGTGCCAGCAGCCCTTATACTGACAGATCCTACGAGCAGTACTTC. This translates into CASSPYTDRSYEQYF. Complete variable domain (other parts from reference TRBV7-9 and TRBJ2-7): DTGVSQNPRHKITKRGQNVTFRCDPISEHNRLYWYRQTLGQGPEFLTYFQNEAQLEKSRLLSDRFSAERPKGSFSTLEIQRTEQGDSAMYLCASSPYTDRSYEQYFGPGTRLTVT.

The CDR3, as DNA: TGTGCCAGCAGTTCGACAGGGGTCACGGGAAACACCATATATTTT. Translating gives CASSSTGVTGNTIYF. The chain uses TRBV28 and TRBJ1-3; TRBD1 matches 8 bases. The CDR3 sequence is 15 residues long. The germline V gene encodes CDR1 MDHEN and CDR2 SYDVKM. V was clipped by 4 bases and J by 4 bases; unmatched bases: 6.

This chain connects TRBV9 to TRBJ2-7, with a possible D match to TRBD2 (6 bases). Germline loops: CDR1 SGDLS, CDR2 YYNGEE. V lost 3 bases and J lost 0, with 16 bases in between. The CDR3 is 16 residues long. CDR3 coding DNA: TGTGCCAGCAGCGCTACCGGGACCGGGAGCTCCTACGAGCAGTACTTC. Translated, it gives CASSATGTGSSYEQYF.

The rearrangement joins TRBV18 to TRBJ2-1; 8 nucleotides match TRBD2. From germline, CDR1 is KGHSH and CDR2 LQKENI. The CDR3 length is 14 residues. The V and J ends lost 7 bases and 6 bases, in that order; junction bases with no gene match: 8. CDR3 amino acids: CASCPGLVCNEQFF. The CDR3 bases are TGTGCCAGCTGCCCGGGACTAGTTTGCAATGAGCAGTTCTTC.

The V gene is TRBV18, the J gene TRBJ1-1; D not resolved. V lost 2 bases, J lost 3 bases, and 7 bases lay in between. This CDR3 is 13 amino acids long. Per the germline V gene, CDR1 is KGHSH and CDR2 is LQKENI. The CDR3 DNA is TGTGCCAGCTCACCAACGAGGGACACTGAAGCTTTCTTT. It yields the protein CASSPTRDTEAFF.

The chain combines TRBV6-5 with TRBJ1-1; D is unresolved. The CDR3 covers 13 residues. Trimming stripped 6 bases from V and 2 bases from J, with 10 bases between. CDR1 and CDR2 from the germline V gene are MNHEY and SVGAGI. The CDR3 sequence is CASRRGLNTEAFF. CDR3 nucleotides: TGTGCCAGCAGACGAGGACTCAACACTGAAGCTTTCTTT.

The V call is TRBV7-6, the J call TRBJ2-1; 13 nucleotides match TRBD2. This CDR3 has 16 amino acids. The junction had 3 bases not matched to a gene; V was cut back by 5 bases and J by 2 bases. Germline V CDR1 and CDR2: SGHVS, FNYEAQ. CDR3 sequence: CASSAGTSGTYNEQFF. The CDR3 DNA follows: TGTGCCAGCAGCGCCGGGACTAGCGGGACCTACAATGAGCAGTTCTTC.

The rearrangement joins TRBV6-1 to TRBJ1-3; 7 bases are shared with TRBD1. This CDR3 has 14 amino acids. Trimming at V came to 6 bases and at J to 7 bases, leaving 9 bases not matched to a gene. Germline CDR1 reads MNHNS; CDR2 reads SASEGT. CDR3 region: CASSNRDSRNTIYF. The CDR3 nucleotides read TGTGCCAGCAGCAACCGGGACAGCCGGAACACCATATATTTT.

J is TRBJ2-1 and V is TRBV5-1, with 16 bases that match TRBD2. The CDR3 totals 19 residues. V shed 0 bases and J 5 bases; nucleotides not matched to a gene: 8. Germline V gene data show CDR1 as SGHRS and CDR2 as YFSETQ. CDR3 nucleotides: TGCGCCAGCAGCTTGGACGGGACTAGCGGGAGGGTCGGGGACAATGAGCAGTTCTTC. Amino acids: CASSLDGTSGRVGDNEQFF.

The V gene is TRBV18, the J gene TRBJ2-2; TRBD2 matches at 9 bases. Germline CDR1 KGHSH, CDR2 LQKENI. The CDR3 contains 16 residues. Trimming cost V 6 bases and J 6 bases; bases outside gene matches: 11. As DNA, the CDR3 is TGTGCCAGCTCTCCGAGCGGGGGGACTGTGTCCGGGGAGCTGTTTTTT. It encodes CASSPSGGTVSGELFF.

The CDR3 here is CASCWHGNQPQHF. The CDR3 region has the DNA TGTGCCAGCTGCTGGCATGGCAATCAGCCCCAGCATTTT. The chain carries TRBV2 and TRBJ1-5; D is unclear. From germline, CDR1 is SNHLY and CDR2 FYNNEI. There are 13 residues in the CDR3. The V end lost 8 bases, the J end lost 2 bases, and 10 bases lay between the germline ends.

CDR3 protein: CASSVKTSRTSGRNNEQFF. For the CDR3, the DNA is TGTGCCAGTAGTGTCAAGACCTCAAGGACTAGCGGGAGGAACAATGAGCAGTTCTTC. The chain is built from TRBV19 and TRBJ2-1, with TRBD2 matching over 14 bases. Per germline, CDR1 LNHDA and CDR2 SQIVND (reference sequence). This CDR3 has 19 amino acids. With V trimmed by 5 bases and J by 5 bases, 14 bases remained unmatched.

This clone was found once. The chain combines TRBV9 with TRBJ1-2; D remains ambiguous. Germline V gene lookup returns CDR1 SGDLS and CDR2 YYNGEE. Trimming stripped 0 bases from V and 2 bases from J, with 11 bases between. CDR3 length: 15 amino acids. The CDR3 DNA is TGTGCCAGCAGCGTAGCAGCAGCCGGGAACTATGGCTACACCTTC. Protein sequence: CASSVAAAGNYGYTF.

This rearrangement joins TRBV5-1 to TRBJ1-1; no definite D call. This CDR3 has 14 residues. The V end was cut by 0 bases, the J end by 7 bases, with 13 bases between. Germline V lookup: CDR1 SGHRS, CDR2 YFSETQ. This chain's CDR3 is CASSLAEARLEAFF. CDR3 nucleotides: TGCGCCAGCAGCTTGGCCGAGGCAAGACTTGAAGCTTTCTTT. Using reference TRBV5-1 and TRBJ1-1 for the parts outside the CDR3, the full variable domain is KAGVTQTPRYLIKTRGQQVTLSCSPISGHRSVSWYQQTPGQGLQFLFEYFSETQRNKGNFPGRFSGRQFSNSRSEMNVSTLELGDSALYLCASSLAEARLEAFFGQGTRLTVV.

The rearrangement joins TRBV28 to TRBJ1-2; the match to TRBD1 covers 7 bases. V lost 1 base and J lost 6; bases outside the gene matches: 5. CDR1 and CDR2 (germline): MDHEN, SYDVKM. CDR3 size: 14 residues. The CDR3 nucleotides read TGTGCCAGCAGTTTATCCCTTACAGGGGATGGCTACACCTTC. Protein product: CASSLSLTGDGYTF.

The chain links TRBV28 to TRBJ1-5; D call uncertain. CDR3 size: 13 residues. Germline assignment: CDR1 MDHEN and CDR2 SYDVKM. V was pared by 6 bases and J by 0 bases, with 6 bases between. The DNA of the CDR3 is TGTGCCAGCAGAACGGGTAGCAATCAGCCCCAGCATTTT. This translates into CASRTGSNQPQHF.

V usage is TRBV12-5 and J usage is TRBJ1-2; possible D gene TRBD1, 6 bases. V was cut by 4 bases and J by 7 bases, with 22 bases left in between. The CDR3 is 16 amino acids. Germline CDR1 and CDR2: LGHNT and FRNRAP. CDR3 nucleotides: TGTGCTAGTGGTTCCACCGGGACATCCTACGGGTCTGGCTACACCTTC. Amino acid sequence: CASGSTGTSYGSGYTF.